This T cell receptor (beta chain) was captured in a study of cytomegalovirus exposure and HLA in healthy donors. The CDR3 contains 13 residues. Per germline, CDR1 SNHLY and CDR2 FYNNEI. With 7 bases removed from V and 4 bases from J, the gap between germline ends came to 13 bases. TCRdb's table, derived via immunoSEQ multiplex PCR, lists solely in-frame clones and lacks some. The sample holds over 120,000 clones, roughly nine tenths seen once. This TCR was recovered from a woman younger than 30 in good health and CMV-seropositive. The chain couples TRBV2 to TRBJ1-2; D is uncertain. The specimen sequenced was PBMCs. The CDR3: CASIPQPGYGYTF. The DNA of the CDR3 is TGTGCCAGCATCCCACAACCGGGCTATGGCTACACCTTC.